This entry concerns a single T cell receptor beta chain. The sample originates from a study of blood T cell repertoires in COVID-19. Across the whole study: Both acute and convalescent COVID-19 samples were obtained from the United States, Italy and Spain. From T cells, B-cell-depleted T cells, or PBMCs came the material, which was cDNA or gDNA.

V lost 4 bases to trimming and J lost 0 bases, with 10 bases between them. This CDR3 spans 16 amino acids. Looked up from germline, CDR1 is MNHEY and CDR2 is SVGEGT. Original processing notes: Reference gene primer amplification yielded estimated nucleated cell counts. The method was immunoSEQ multiplex PCR; TCRdb's version includes in-frame clones alone and lacks a portion of them. That table gives V, J and clone size, and the DNA gave D and trimming. The sample contains 150,000 to 160,000 clones, roughly 82% of which appear only once. The chain carries TRBV6-2 or TRBV6-3 and TRBJ1-6, with D unresolved. Source material: peripheral blood. The receptor comes from a woman aged 50 to 60 with acute or convalescent COVID-19. CDR3: CASSLSPSSYNSPLHF. The CDR3 DNA reads TGTGCCAGCAGTTTGTCGCCGAGCTCCTATAATTCACCCCTCCACTTT.